This is a list of T cell receptor beta chains from one sample in a study of post-analysis software for immune sequencing data. TCRdb passed the PCR reads through MiXCR, listing each CDR3 protein once. Of about 500,000 distinct CDR3 sequences detected, 45% appear once; the ten largest clones hold 9.5% to 13%. The sample comprised blood. All receptors derive from a girl between 5 and 17 years old with multiple sclerosis. CDR3s include the opening cysteine and the closing phenylalanine or tryptophan. Fields, in order: V gene, D gene, CDR3 length, J gene, clone size, CDR3 DNA, CDR3 protein. A D gene is named only where the DNA matches it firmly. Clone size is shown for a subset of rows, as once, few, many or a class of expanded clone.

V: TRBV10-3
D: TRBD1
length: 13
J: TRBJ2-1
size: few
DNA: TGTGCCATCAGTCTTGACAGGGACAATGAGCAGTTCTTC
CDR3: CAISLDRDNEQFF

V: TRBV6-5
D: -
length: 14
J: TRBJ2-7
size: -
DNA: TGTGCCAGCAGGCTGGGCCCATACTCCTACGAGCAGTACTTC
CDR3: CASRLGPYSYEQYF

V: TRBV5-1
D: TRBD1
length: 14
J: TRBJ1-6
size: -
DNA: TGCGCCAGCAGACCCACAGGGGGTAATTCGGCCCTCCACTTT
CDR3: CASRPTGGNSALHF

V: TRBV24-1
D: -
length: 12
J: TRBJ1-5
size: few
DNA: TGTGCCACCCTTTTTGTGGGTCAGCCCCAGCATTTT
CDR3: CATLFVGQPQHF

V: TRBV27
D: -
length: 13
J: TRBJ2-3
size: -
DNA: TGTGCCAGCAGTTTATTGGGGTCCCATACGCAGTATTTT
CDR3: CASSLLGSHTQYF

V: TRBV12-3/TRBV12-4
D: -
length: 13
J: TRBJ2-1
size: -
DNA: TGTGCCAGCAGTTTAGGAGGGATAGGGGAGCAGTTCTTC
CDR3: CASSLGGIGEQFF

V: TRBV28
D: TRBD1
length: 14
J: TRBJ1-4
size: -
DNA: TGTGCCAGCAGTCAGGACAGGGGTTACGAAAACCTGTTTTTT
CDR3: CASSQDRGYENLFF

V: TRBV12-3/TRBV12-4
D: -
length: 15
J: TRBJ2-3
size: -
DNA: TGTGCCAGCAGTTTACGGGACACAAGAGCAGATATGCAGTATTTT
CDR3: CASSLRDTRADMQYF

V: TRBV27
D: -
length: 12
J: TRBJ2-5
size: few
DNA: TGTGCCACCAGACAAGGTCAAGAGACCCAGTACTTC
CDR3: CATRQGQETQYF

V: TRBV7-9
D: -
length: 15
J: TRBJ2-1
size: -
DNA: TGTGCCAGCAGCGCGGTAGGGTGGACCTACAATGAGCAGTTCTTC
CDR3: CASSAVGWTYNEQFF

V: TRBV4-1
D: -
length: 15
J: TRBJ1-1
size: -
DNA: TGCGCCAGCAGCCAAGAAGGTAAAGGGGGCACTGAAGCTTTCTTT
CDR3: CASSQEGKGGTEAFF

V: TRBV6-6
D: -
length: 17
J: TRBJ2-1
size: -
DNA: TGTGCCAGCAGTTACCGTTCCCTAGCAGATAAAGCCAATGAGCAGTTCTTC
CDR3: CASSYRSLADKANEQFF

V: TRBV5-6
D: -
length: 13
J: TRBJ1-1
size: -
DNA: TGTGCCAGCAGCTTGGCTGATCTCACTGAAGCTTTCTTT
CDR3: CASSLADLTEAFF

V: TRBV5-8
D: -
length: 13
J: TRBJ2-5
size: -
DNA: TGTGCCAGCAGCTTGGGAGACGGGGGGACCCAGTACTTC
CDR3: CASSLGDGGTQYF

V: TRBV5-1
D: TRBD2
length: 21
J: TRBJ2-3
size: -
DNA: TGCGCCAGCAGCCGATCACGGGGACTAGCGTCAGCCATCACTAGCACAGATACGCAGTATTTT
CDR3: CASSRSRGLASAITSTDTQYF

V: TRBV5-1
D: -
length: 14
J: TRBJ1-2
size: few
DNA: TGCGCCAGCAGCCCCCGACATCGGCTCGGGGGCTACACCTTC
CDR3: CASSPRHRLGGYTF

V: TRBV29-1
D: TRBD2
length: 14
J: TRBJ2-3
size: -
DNA: TGCAGCGTTACGACTAGCGGTTTCACAGATACGCAGTATTTT
CDR3: CSVTTSGFTDTQYF

V: TRBV9
D: -
length: 16
J: TRBJ2-7
size: few
DNA: TGTGCCAGTAGCGTAGGGGTAGGGGGGACCTCCTACGAGCAGTACTTC
CDR3: CASSVGVGGTSYEQYF

V: TRBV12-3/TRBV12-4
D: TRBD1
length: 17
J: TRBJ2-5
size: -
DNA: TGTGCCAGCAGTTTTGCCCGCGCGGACAGGGCACAAGAGACCCAGTACTTC
CDR3: CASSFARADRAQETQYF

V: TRBV7-2
D: -
length: 15
J: TRBJ1-5
size: -
DNA: TGTGCCAGCAGCTTAGGACAGGATAGCAATCAGCCCCAGCATTTT
CDR3: CASSLGQDSNQPQHF

V: TRBV5-1
D: -
length: 13
J: TRBJ2-7
size: -
DNA: TGCGCCAGCAGCGCGGGCCCGACCTACGAGCAGTACTTC
CDR3: CASSAGPTYEQYF

V: TRBV7-3
D: TRBD2
length: 15
J: TRBJ2-3
size: -
DNA: TGTGCCAGCAGCTTAGCGGGAGGGCCCGCAGATACGCAGTATTTT
CDR3: CASSLAGGPADTQYF

V: TRBV14
D: -
length: 14
J: TRBJ2-7
size: few
DNA: TGTGCCAGCAGCCAAGTCGAGAGCTCCTACGAGCAGTACTTC
CDR3: CASSQVESSYEQYF

V: TRBV28
D: TRBD1
length: 15
J: TRBJ2-3
size: few
DNA: TGTGCCAGCAGTTTCGGACAGGGGCCCCCAGATACGCAGTATTTT
CDR3: CASSFGQGPPDTQYF

V: TRBV3-1
D: TRBD2
length: 17
J: TRBJ2-5
size: -
DNA: TGTGCCAGCAGCCAAGGATTGGCTAGCGGGAGGGAAGAGACCCAGTACTTC
CDR3: CASSQGLASGREETQYF

V: TRBV6-2/TRBV6-3
D: -
length: 16
J: TRBJ1-1
size: -
DNA: TGTGCCAGCAGTTACAGGGACGCGGGTCCCAACACTGAAGCTTTCTTT
CDR3: CASSYRDAGPNTEAFF

V: TRBV29-1
D: TRBD2
length: 14
J: TRBJ2-1
size: -
DNA: TGCAGCGTTCCCCAGGCAATGGGGCGGGAGACCCAGTTCTTC
CDR3: CSVPQAMGRETQFF

V: TRBV9
D: TRBD2
length: 16
J: TRBJ2-5
size: -
DNA: TGTGCCAGCAGCGGGGACCTAGCGGGTGAAGGGGAGACCCAGTACTTC
CDR3: CASSGDLAGEGETQYF

V: TRBV3-1
D: -
length: 16
J: TRBJ2-7
size: -
DNA: TGTGCCAGCAGCCCTCGCATGGGGCTCCAGGCCTACGAGCAGTACTTC
CDR3: CASSPRMGLQAYEQYF

V: TRBV10-3
D: TRBD1
length: 13
J: TRBJ1-1
size: -
DNA: TGTGCCATCAGTGAAGGACAGGGGAGGGAAGCTTTCTTT
CDR3: CAISEGQGREAFF

V: TRBV20-1
D: -
length: 14
J: TRBJ2-1
size: few
DNA: TGCAGTGCCAGGGGCGGGACAGCCTACAATGAGCAGTTCTTC
CDR3: CSARGGTAYNEQFF

V: TRBV16
D: TRBD2
length: 15
J: TRBJ2-1
size: few
DNA: TGTGCCAGCAGTCCCTTCGGGGAGCGGGAGACTGAGCAGTTCTTC
CDR3: CASSPFGERETEQFF

V: TRBV5-1
D: -
length: 17
J: TRBJ2-5
size: few
DNA: TGCGCCAGCAGCTTGGGGGACCGAACCAATCTCCAAGAGACCCAGTACTTC
CDR3: CASSLGDRTNLQETQYF

V: TRBV29-1
D: -
length: 13
J: TRBJ1-1
size: -
DNA: TGCAGCGTTGTCACCAGGTTGAACACTGAAGCTTTCTTT
CDR3: CSVVTRLNTEAFF

V: TRBV6-5
D: -
length: 11
J: TRBJ2-1
size: few
DNA: TGTGCCAGCGGAACATGGGGCGAGCAGTTCTTC
CDR3: CASGTWGEQFF

V: TRBV19
D: -
length: 17
J: TRBJ2-1
size: -
DNA: TGTGCCAGTAGTATAGCCTTCCGGGTTTTAGGCGTGGATGAGCAGTTCTTC
CDR3: CASSIAFRVLGVDEQFF

V: TRBV4-2
D: -
length: 13
J: TRBJ2-7
size: -
DNA: TGTGCCAGCAGCCAAGATTGGTTCGGGGAGCAGTACTTC
CDR3: CASSQDWFGEQYF

V: TRBV28
D: -
length: 15
J: TRBJ1-1
size: once
DNA: TGTGCCAGCAGTTTCCCCCCCGGGAGGCACACTGAAGCTTTCTTT
CDR3: CASSFPPGRHTEAFF

V: TRBV20-1
D: TRBD1
length: 15
J: TRBJ2-3
size: few
DNA: TGCAGTGCTAGAGTGGGCAGGGGGAGAGGAGATACGCAGTATTTT
CDR3: CSARVGRGRGDTQYF

V: TRBV7-9
D: TRBD2
length: 17
J: TRBJ2-1
size: few
DNA: TGTGCCAGCAGCTTAGGAGCGGGAGGTGTATCCTACAATGAGCAGTTCTTC
CDR3: CASSLGAGGVSYNEQFF

V: TRBV4-1
D: -
length: 14
J: TRBJ2-7
size: -
DNA: TGCGCCAGCAGCCGGGGATGGGGCTCTGGCGAGCAGTACTTC
CDR3: CASSRGWGSGEQYF

V: TRBV5-1
D: -
length: 13
J: TRBJ2-5
size: -
DNA: TGCGCCAGCGCCACAGGGTACCAAGAGACCCAGTACTTC
CDR3: CASATGYQETQYF

V: TRBV12-3/TRBV12-4
D: -
length: 16
J: TRBJ1-1
size: -
DNA: TGTGCCAGCAGTTTAGGCCAGACAGCTATGAACACTGAAGCTTTCTTT
CDR3: CASSLGQTAMNTEAFF